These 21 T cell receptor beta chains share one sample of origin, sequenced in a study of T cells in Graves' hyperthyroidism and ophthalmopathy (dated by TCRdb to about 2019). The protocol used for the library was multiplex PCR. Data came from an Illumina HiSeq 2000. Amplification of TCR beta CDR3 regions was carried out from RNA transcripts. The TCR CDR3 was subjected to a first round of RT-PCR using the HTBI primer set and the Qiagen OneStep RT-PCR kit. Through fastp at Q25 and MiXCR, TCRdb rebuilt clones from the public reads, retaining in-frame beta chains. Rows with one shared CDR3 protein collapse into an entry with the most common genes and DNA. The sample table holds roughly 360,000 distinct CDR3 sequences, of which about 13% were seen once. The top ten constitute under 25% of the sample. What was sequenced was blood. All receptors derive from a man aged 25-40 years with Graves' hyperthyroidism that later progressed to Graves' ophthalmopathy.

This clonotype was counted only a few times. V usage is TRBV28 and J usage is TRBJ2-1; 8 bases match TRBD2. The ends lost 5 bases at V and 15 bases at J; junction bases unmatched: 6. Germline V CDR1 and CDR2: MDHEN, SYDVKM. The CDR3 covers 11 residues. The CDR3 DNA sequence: TGTGCCAGCAGTAACGGACTAGCCCCGTTCTTC. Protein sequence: CASSNGLAPFF.

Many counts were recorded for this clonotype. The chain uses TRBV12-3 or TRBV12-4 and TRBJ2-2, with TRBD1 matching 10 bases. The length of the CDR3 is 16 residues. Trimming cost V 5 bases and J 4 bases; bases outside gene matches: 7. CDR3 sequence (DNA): TGTGCCAGCAGTCCCAATGGACAGGGGGGCACCGGGGAGCTGTTTTTT. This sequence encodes CASSPNGQGGTGELFF.

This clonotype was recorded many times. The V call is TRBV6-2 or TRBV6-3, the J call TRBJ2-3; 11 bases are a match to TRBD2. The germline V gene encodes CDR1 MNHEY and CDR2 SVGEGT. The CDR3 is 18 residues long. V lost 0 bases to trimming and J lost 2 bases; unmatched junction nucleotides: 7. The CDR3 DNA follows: TGTGCCAGCAGTTACTCGATAGCGGGGGGGCCGAACACAGATACGCAGTATTTT. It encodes CASSYSIAGGPNTDTQYF.

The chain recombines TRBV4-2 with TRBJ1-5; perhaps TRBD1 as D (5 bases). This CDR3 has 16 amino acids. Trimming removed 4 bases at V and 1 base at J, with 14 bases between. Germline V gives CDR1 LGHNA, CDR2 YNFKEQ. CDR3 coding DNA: TGTGCCAGCAGCCCGATAGAGCGGGGGAGCAATCAGCCCCAGCATTTT. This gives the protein CASSPIERGSNQPQHF.

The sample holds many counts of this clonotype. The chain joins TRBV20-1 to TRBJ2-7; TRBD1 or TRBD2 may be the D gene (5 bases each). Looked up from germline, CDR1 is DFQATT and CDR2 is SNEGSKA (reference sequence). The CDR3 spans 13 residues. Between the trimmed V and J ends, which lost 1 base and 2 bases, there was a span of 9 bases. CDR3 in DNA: TGCAGTGCTAGAGGAGGGACGACCTACGAGCAGTACTTC. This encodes CSARGGTTYEQYF.

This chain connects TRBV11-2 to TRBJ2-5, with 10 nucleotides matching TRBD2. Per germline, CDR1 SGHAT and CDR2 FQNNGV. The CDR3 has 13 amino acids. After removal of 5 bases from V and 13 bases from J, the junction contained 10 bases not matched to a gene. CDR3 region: CASSQPAGGTMYF. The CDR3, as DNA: TGTGCCAGCAGCCAACCAGCGGGGGGGACCATGTACTTC.

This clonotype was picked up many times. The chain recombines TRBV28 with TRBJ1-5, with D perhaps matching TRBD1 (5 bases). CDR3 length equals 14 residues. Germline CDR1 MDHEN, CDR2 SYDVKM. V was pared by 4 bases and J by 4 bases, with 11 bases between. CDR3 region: CASSWGVRNQPQHF. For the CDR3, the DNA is TGTGCCAGCAGTTGGGGGGTAAGGAATCAGCCCCAGCATTTT.

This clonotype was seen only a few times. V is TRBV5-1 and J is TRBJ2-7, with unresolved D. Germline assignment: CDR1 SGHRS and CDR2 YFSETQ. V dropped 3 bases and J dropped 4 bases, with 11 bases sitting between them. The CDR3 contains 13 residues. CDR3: CASSSYVGYEQYF. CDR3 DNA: TGCGCCAGCAGCTCCTACGTCGGGTACGAGCAGTACTTC.

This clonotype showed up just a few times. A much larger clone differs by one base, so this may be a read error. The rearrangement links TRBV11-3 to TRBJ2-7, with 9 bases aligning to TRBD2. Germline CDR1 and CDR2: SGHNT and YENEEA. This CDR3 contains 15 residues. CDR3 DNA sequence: TGTGCCGGCAGCTTAAGCGGGGGGACCCCCTACGAGCAGTACTTC. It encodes CAGSLSGGTPYEQYF.

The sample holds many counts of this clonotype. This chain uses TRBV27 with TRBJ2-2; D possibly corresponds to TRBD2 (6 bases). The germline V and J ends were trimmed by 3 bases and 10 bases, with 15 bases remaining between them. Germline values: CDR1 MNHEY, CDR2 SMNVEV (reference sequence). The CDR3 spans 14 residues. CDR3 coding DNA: TGTGCCAGCAGTTTGGGCCCAGGCGGGGTGGAGCTGTTTTTT. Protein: CASSLGPGGVELFF.

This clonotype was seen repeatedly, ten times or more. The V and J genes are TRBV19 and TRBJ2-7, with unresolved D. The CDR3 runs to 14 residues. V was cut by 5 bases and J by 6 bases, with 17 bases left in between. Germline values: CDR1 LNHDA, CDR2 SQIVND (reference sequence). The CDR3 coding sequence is TGTGCCAGTAGTGTCATCGCCGGACCCTTCGAGCAGTACTTC. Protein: CASSVIAGPFEQYF.

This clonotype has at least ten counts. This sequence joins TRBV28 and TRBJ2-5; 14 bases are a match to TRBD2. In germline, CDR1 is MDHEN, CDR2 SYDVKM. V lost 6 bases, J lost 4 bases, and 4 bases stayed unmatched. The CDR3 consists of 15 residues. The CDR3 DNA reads TGTGCCAGCAGCCGAGGGACTAGCGGGGGAGAGACCCAGTACTTC. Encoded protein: CASSRGTSGGETQYF. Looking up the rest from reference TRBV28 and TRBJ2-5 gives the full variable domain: DVKVTQSSRYLVKRTGEKVFLECVQDMDHENMFWYRQDPGLGLRLIYFSYDVKMKEKGDIPEGYSVSREKKERFSLILESASTNQTSMYLCASSRGTSGGETQYFGPGTRLLVL.

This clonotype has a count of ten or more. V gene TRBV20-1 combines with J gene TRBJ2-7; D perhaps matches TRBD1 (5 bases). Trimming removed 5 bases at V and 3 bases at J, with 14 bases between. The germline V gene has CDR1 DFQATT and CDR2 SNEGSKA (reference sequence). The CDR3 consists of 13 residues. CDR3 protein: CSAQDTGLYEQYF. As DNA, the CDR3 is TGCAGTGCTCAGGACACGGGCCTCTACGAGCAGTACTTC.

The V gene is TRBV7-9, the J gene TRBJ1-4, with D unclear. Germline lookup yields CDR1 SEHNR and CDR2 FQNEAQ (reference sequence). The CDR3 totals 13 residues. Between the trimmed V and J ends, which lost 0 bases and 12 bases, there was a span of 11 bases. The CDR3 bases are TGTGCCAGCAGCTTAGCCCCGGGCTGGCAACTGTTTTTT. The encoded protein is CASSLAPGWQLFF.

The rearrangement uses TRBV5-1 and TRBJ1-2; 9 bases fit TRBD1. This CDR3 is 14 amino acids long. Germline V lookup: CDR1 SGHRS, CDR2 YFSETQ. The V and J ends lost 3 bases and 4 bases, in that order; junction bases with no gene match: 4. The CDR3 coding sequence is TGCGCCAGCAGCTGGGACAGGGTCCTCTATGGCTACACCTTC. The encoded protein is CASSWDRVLYGYTF.

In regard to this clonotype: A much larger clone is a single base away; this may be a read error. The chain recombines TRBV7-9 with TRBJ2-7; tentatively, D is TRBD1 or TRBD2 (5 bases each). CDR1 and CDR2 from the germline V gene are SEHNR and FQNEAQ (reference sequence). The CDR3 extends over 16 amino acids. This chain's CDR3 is CASSHPARGDLDERYF. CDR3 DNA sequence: TGTGCCAGCAGCCACCCGGCGAGGGGAGACCTAGACGAGCGGTACTTC.

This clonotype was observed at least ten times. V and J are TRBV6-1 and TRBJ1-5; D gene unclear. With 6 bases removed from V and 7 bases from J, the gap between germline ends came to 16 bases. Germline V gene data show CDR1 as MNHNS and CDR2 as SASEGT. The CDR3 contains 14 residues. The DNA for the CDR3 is TGTGCCAGCAGCCTCAGGAGGACGGGACAGCCCCAGCATTTT. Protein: CASSLRRTGQPQHF.

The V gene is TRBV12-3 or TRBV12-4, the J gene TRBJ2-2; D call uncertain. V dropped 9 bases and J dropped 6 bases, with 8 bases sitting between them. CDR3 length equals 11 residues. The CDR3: CASRLAGELFF. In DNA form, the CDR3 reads TGTGCCAGTAGGTTGGCCGGGGAGCTGTTTTTT.

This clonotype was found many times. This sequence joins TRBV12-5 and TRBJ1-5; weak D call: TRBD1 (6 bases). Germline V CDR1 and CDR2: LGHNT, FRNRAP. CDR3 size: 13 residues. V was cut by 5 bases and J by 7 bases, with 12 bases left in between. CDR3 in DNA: TGTGCTAGTGGTGACACCAGGGGCCAGCCCCAGCATTTT. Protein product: CASGDTRGQPQHF.

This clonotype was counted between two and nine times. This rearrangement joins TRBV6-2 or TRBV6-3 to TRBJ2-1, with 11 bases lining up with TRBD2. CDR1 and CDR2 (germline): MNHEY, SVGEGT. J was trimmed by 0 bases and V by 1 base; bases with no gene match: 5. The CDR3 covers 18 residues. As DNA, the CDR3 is TGTGCCAGCAGTTACTTTTTTAGCGGGGGGGCCTCCTACAATGAGCAGTTCTTC. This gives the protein CASSYFFSGGASYNEQFF.

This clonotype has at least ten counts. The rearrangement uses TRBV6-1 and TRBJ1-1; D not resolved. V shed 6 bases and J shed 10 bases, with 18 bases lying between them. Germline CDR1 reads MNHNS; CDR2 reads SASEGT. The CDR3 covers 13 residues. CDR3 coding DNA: TGTGCCAGCAGGGTCCACCTGACGATTTCAGCTTTCTTT. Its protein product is CASRVHLTISAFF.